The rows below give T cell receptor beta chains drawn from one sample of a study of T cells in Graves' hyperthyroidism and ophthalmopathy. TCRdb re-called the multiplex PCR reads through MiXCR, storing one row per CDR3 protein. The sample lists 400,000 to 500,000 distinct CDR3 sequences, 12% to 15% occurring once. The sample consisted of blood. These receptors all stem from a woman younger than 35 with Graves' hyperthyroidism. Both conserved end residues are part of each CDR3. Each record gives: D gene, clone size, J gene, V gene, CDR3 protein, CDR3 DNA. The D gene is left open where the match is weak. A clone size is listed for some rows: how often the clone was seen (once, few, many), or a class if it is expanded.

>NA|many|TRBJ1-1|TRBV27
CASSLTRGGGLNTEAFF
TGTGCCAGCAGTTTAACCAGGGGAGGGGGTCTGAACACTGAAGCTTTCTTT
>NA|many|TRBJ1-1|TRBV7-9
CASSPRQRVGGWMNTEAFF
TGTGCCAGCAGCCCTCGACAGAGAGTAGGCGGATGGATGAACACTGAAGCTTTCTTT
>TRBD1|NA|TRBJ1-2|TRBV7-9
CASSPRDRANYGYTF
TGTGCCAGCAGCCCCCGGGACAGGGCGAACTATGGCTACACCTTC
>NA|few|TRBJ2-1|TRBV5-1
CASNLVGTGEQFF
TGCGCCTCAAATTTAGTGGGGACGGGTGAGCAGTTCTTC
>TRBD2|many|TRBJ2-5|TRBV9
CASSGVAGGPETQYF
TGTGCCAGCAGCGGCGTAGCGGGAGGGCCAGAGACCCAGTACTTC
>NA|NA|TRBJ2-3|TRBV12-3/TRBV12-4
CASTPTGGTDTQYF
TGTGCCAGCACCCCCACCGGAGGCACAGATACGCAGTATTTT
>NA|NA|TRBJ2-2|TRBV28
CASSVGTFPGELFF
TGTGCCAGCAGTGTCGGGACCTTCCCCGGGGAGCTGTTTTTT
>TRBD1|NA|TRBJ2-3|TRBV12-3/TRBV12-4
CASSSYRGYSTDTQYF
TGTGCCAGCAGTTCCTACAGGGGATATAGCACAGATACGCAGTATTTT
>NA|many|TRBJ2-3|TRBV30
CAWNRGGLTGGTDTQYF
TGTGCCTGGAACAGGGGTGGTTTGACGGGGGGCACAGATACGCAGTATTTT
>NA|many|TRBJ1-4|TRBV12-3/TRBV12-4
CASSFGMYGEKLFF
TGTGCCAGCAGTTTCGGGATGTATGGTGAAAAACTGTTTTTT
>NA|NA|TRBJ1-2|TRBV5-4
CASSLRGGLPNYGYTF
TGTGCCAGCAGTTTGAGGGGGGGCCTCCCTAACTATGGCTACACCTTC
>NA|few|TRBJ1-5|TRBV6-2/TRBV6-3
CASSYARGNQPQHF
TGTGCCAGCAGTTATGCCAGGGGCAATCAGCCCCAGCATTTT
>NA|many|TRBJ2-5|TRBV10-1
CASSDSGRETQYF
TGCGCCAGCAGTGATAGCGGCCGGGAGACCCAGTACTTC
>NA|many|TRBJ2-5|TRBV7-9
CASSSRGDETQYF
TGTGCCAGCAGCAGTCGTGGCGATGAGACCCAGTACTTC
>NA|few|TRBJ1-5|TRBV5-5
CASSQDQGKARSQPQHF
TGTGCCAGCAGCCAAGACCAGGGGAAGGCGCGGAGTCAGCCCCAGCATTTT
>TRBD1|NA|TRBJ2-6|TRBV10-3
CAISESTGGSGANVLTF
TGTGCCATCAGTGAGTCTACAGGGGGATCTGGGGCCAACGTCCTGACTTTC
>NA|many|TRBJ2-7|TRBV28
CASSLRTTPAPSYEQYF
TGTGCCAGCAGTTTAAGGACCACCCCGGCACCTTCTTACGAGCAGTACTTC
>NA|many|TRBJ1-2|TRBV24-1
CATSEHGSNYGYTF
TGTGCCACCAGTGAGCATGGAAGTAACTATGGCTACACCTTC
>NA|few|TRBJ1-6|TRBV3-1
CASSQDAGTGYNSPLHF
TGTGCCAGCAGCCAAGATGCGGGGACCGGCTATAATTCACCCCTCCACTTT
>NA|many|TRBJ2-3|TRBV5-1
CASSLALGDTDTQYF
TGCGCCAGCAGCTTGGCGTTGGGGGACACAGATACGCAGTATTTT
>NA|many|TRBJ2-3|TRBV12-3/TRBV12-4
CASSLARSGLSTDTQYF
TGTGCCAGCAGTTTAGCGCGAAGCGGACTAAGCACAGATACGCAGTATTTT
>NA|few|TRBJ1-6|TRBV4-1
CASSQLWQGGSPLHF
TGCGCCAGCAGCCAACTGTGGCAGGGAGGTTCACCCCTCCACTTT
>NA|few|TRBJ1-2|TRBV7-9
CASNVWGREDYGYTF
TGTGCCAGCAACGTCTGGGGCAGGGAGGACTATGGCTACACCTTC
>TRBD2|many|TRBJ2-3|TRBV27
CASSWLAGGPGTDTQYF
TGTGCCAGCAGTTGGCTAGCGGGAGGGCCCGGCACAGATACGCAGTATTTT
>NA|few|TRBJ2-7|TRBV5-1
CASSRGDTQYEQYF
TGCGCCAGCAGCCGGGGGGACACCCAATACGAGCAGTACTTC
>TRBD2|NA|TRBJ2-3|TRBV6-5
CASSYSGGRGGDTQYF
TGTGCCAGCAGTTACTCGGGCGGGAGGGGTGGAGATACGCAGTATTTT
>NA|many|TRBJ2-7|TRBV6-1
CATESQGGPYEQYF
TGTGCCACCGAAAGTCAGGGCGGACCCTACGAGCAGTACTTC
>NA|once|TRBJ1-3|TRBV6-1
CASSIQGFSGNTIYF
TGTGCCAGCAGTATTCAGGGATTCTCTGGAAACACCATATATTTT
>NA|many|TRBJ2-7|TRBV29-1
CSVEDRYEQYF
TGCAGCGTTGAAGATCGGTACGAGCAGTACTTC
>NA|few|TRBJ2-7|TRBV19
CASSNARGRIYEQYF
TGTGCCAGTAGTAACGCCCGGGGCAGAATATACGAGCAGTACTTC
>NA|NA|TRBJ1-4|TRBV20-1
CSAGTDQANEKLFF
TGCAGTGCTGGGACCGATCAAGCTAATGAAAAACTGTTTTTT
>TRBD1|few|TRBJ1-2|TRBV7-8
CASSPGQGAIGYTF
TGTGCCAGCAGCCCGGGACAGGGGGCTATAGGCTACACCTTC
>NA|many|TRBJ1-1|TRBV20-1
CSASRRAATTEAFF
TGCAGTGCTAGTAGGCGGGCGGCGACCACTGAAGCTTTCTTT
>NA|NA|TRBJ2-5|TRBV6-1
CASTTPGLTETQYF
TGTGCCAGCACCACCCCGGGACTCACAGAGACCCAGTACTTC
>NA|NA|TRBJ1-2|TRBV7-9
CASSFEEQGWNGYTF
TGTGCCAGCAGCTTTGAGGAACAGGGATGGAATGGCTACACCTTC
>TRBD1|NA|TRBJ1-5|TRBV2
CASSKDRGLRNQPQHF
TGTGCCAGCAGTAAGGACAGGGGGTTAAGGAATCAGCCCCAGCATTTT
>NA|many|TRBJ1-1|TRBV12-3/TRBV12-4
CASSFMREAFF
TGTGCCAGCAGTTTTATGCGGGAAGCTTTCTTT
>TRBD2|many|TRBJ2-5|TRBV28
CASGAGGEETQYF
TGTGCCAGCGGGGCGGGAGGGGAAGAGACCCAGTACTTC
>NA|many|TRBJ1-1|TRBV28
CASSLTMSYTEAFF
TGTGCCAGCAGTTTAACAATGAGCTACACTGAAGCTTTCTTT
>TRBD2|many|TRBJ2-7|TRBV6-6
CASSYMGGSGEQYF
TGTGCCAGCAGTTACATGGGCGGGAGCGGCGAGCAGTACTTC
>TRBD2|NA|TRBJ2-4|TRBV6-5
CASSYPGSGGGLNIQYF
TGTGCCAGCAGTTACCCGGGCAGCGGGGGGGGTTTGAACATTCAGTACTTC
>NA|many|TRBJ2-7|TRBV6-1
CASIPLVRAGPSYEQYF
TGTGCCAGCATCCCACTAGTTCGGGCAGGGCCCTCCTACGAGCAGTACTTC
>TRBD2|NA|TRBJ2-7|TRBV29-1
CSAAGLAGSSEQYF
TGCAGCGCTGCAGGACTAGCGGGAAGTAGTGAGCAGTACTTC
>NA|many|TRBJ2-1|TRBV7-8
CASSLAYKSSYNEQFF
TGTGCCAGCAGCTTAGCGTACAAGAGCTCCTACAATGAGCAGTTCTTC
>TRBD1|many|TRBJ1-5|TRBV6-1
CASSPGQTYQPQHF
TGTGCCAGCAGTCCGGGACAGACTTATCAGCCCCAGCATTTT
>TRBD1|few|TRBJ1-1|TRBV7-9
CASSRPGTGDTEAFF
TGTGCCAGCAGCCGTCCCGGGACAGGGGACACTGAAGCTTTCTTT
>NA|many|TRBJ2-2|TRBV12-3/TRBV12-4
CASSVQGRAGELFF
TGTGCCAGCAGTGTACAGGGGAGGGCCGGGGAGCTGTTTTTT
>NA|NA|TRBJ1-5|TRBV28
CASSPQFGGNQPQHF
TGTGCCAGCAGTCCCCAGTTCGGGGGCAATCAGCCCCAGCATTTT
>NA|few|TRBJ2-7|TRBV5-1
CASSSAGNPYEQYF
TGCGCCAGCAGCTCAGCGGGTAACCCCTACGAGCAGTACTTC
>NA|many|TRBJ2-1|TRBV11-1
CASSPGLSNEQFF
TGTGCCAGCAGCCCAGGACTTAGCAATGAGCAGTTCTTC
>NA|many|TRBJ1-1|TRBV28
CASSLLGGTEAFF
TGTGCCAGCAGTTTGCTAGGGGGTACTGAAGCTTTCTTT
>TRBD1|NA|TRBJ1-4|TRBV4-1
CASSQAPGQGNEKLFF
TGCGCCAGCAGCCAAGCCCCCGGACAGGGTAATGAAAAACTGTTTTTT
>TRBD1|NA|TRBJ2-7|TRBV24-1
CATTADKGTGTIREQYF
TGTGCCACCACTGCCGATAAGGGGACAGGGACTATACGCGAGCAGTACTTC